Following are 10 T cell receptor beta chains from one sample sequenced in a study of blood T cell repertoires in COVID-19. Here immunoSEQ multiplex PCR was the method, and the copy in TCRdb shows in-frame clones only, minus some. Here the sample spans around 250,000 clones, around 89% being singletons. Sequencing was carried out using PBMCs or T cells enriched from blood (not recorded which). These TCRs come from a woman younger than 45 with acute COVID-19.

The rearrangement uses TRBV25-1 and TRBJ1-2; D is ambiguous. The germline CDR1 and CDR2 sequences are MGHDK and SYGVNS. CDR3 length equals 14 residues. Trimming stripped 4 bases from V and 8 bases from J, with 17 bases between. CDR3: CASSALGFSSGYTF. CDR3 nucleotides: TGTGCCAGCAGTGCCCTCGGATTTAGTAGCGGCTACACCTTC.

The J gene is TRBJ1-3, the V gene TRBV28; D is undetermined. Trimming removed 4 bases at V and 3 bases at J, with 13 bases between. The length of the CDR3 is 15 residues. In germline, CDR1 is MDHEN, CDR2 SYDVKM. CDR3 nucleotide sequence: TGTGCCAGCAGTTCCTCTTTTACCTATGGAAACACCATATATTTT. This encodes CASSSSFTYGNTIYF. The variable domain in full, with the rest retrieved from reference TRBV28 and TRBJ1-3, is DVKVTQSSRYLVKRTGEKVFLECVQDMDHENMFWYRQDPGLGLRLIYFSYDVKMKEKGDIPEGYSVSREKKERFSLILESASTNQTSMYLCASSSSFTYGNTIYFGEGSWLTVV.

The V gene is TRBV9, the J gene TRBJ2-3; the match to TRBD2 covers 12 bases. The V and J ends lost 0 bases and 4 bases, in that order; junction bases with no gene match: 3. In germline, CDR1 is SGDLS, CDR2 YYNGEE. The CDR3 covers 16 residues. The CDR3 sequence is CASSVVASGRADTQYF. CDR3 in DNA: TGTGCCAGCAGCGTAGTGGCTAGCGGGAGGGCAGATACGCAGTATTTT.

The chain links TRBV18 to TRBJ1-5; 8 bases line up with TRBD1. Germline V lookup: CDR1 KGHSH, CDR2 LQKENI. V shed 3 bases and J 5 bases; nucleotides not matched to a gene: 3. The CDR3 runs 14 residues. The CDR3: CASSPGQGDQPQHF. The DNA for the CDR3 is TGTGCCAGCTCACCCGGACAGGGCGATCAGCCCCAGCATTTT.

With regard to this clone: The limits of the CDR3 on the DNA are not certain, so only TCRdb's listed CDR3 is given. J is TRBJ1-1 and V is TRBV15; the DNA was not used to check the table's D call, TRBD1. The germline CDR1 and CDR2 sequences are LNHNV and YYDKDF (reference sequence). Including both end residues, the CDR3 is 14 amino acids long. This CDR3 is CATSILGQGTEAFF.

This sequence joins TRBV2 and TRBJ1-1; 11 positions agree with TRBD1. J was trimmed by 8 bases and V by 4 bases; bases with no gene match: 9. CDR3 length equals 15 residues. Per the germline V gene, CDR1 is SNHLY and CDR2 is FYNNEI. The CDR3 nucleotides read TGTGCCAGCAGTGGGACAGGGGGCCGCGAATTAGAAGCTTTCTTT. Translating it yields CASSGTGGRELEAFF.

The chain couples TRBV5-4 to TRBJ2-1; 8 bases line up with TRBD1. V lost 2 bases to trimming and J lost 4 bases; unmatched junction nucleotides: 2. CDR3 length: 14 amino acids. CDR1 and CDR2 (germline): SGHNT, YYREEE (reference sequence). CDR3 protein: CASSLGTGYNEQFF. The CDR3 DNA reads TGTGCCAGCAGCTTAGGGACAGGATACAATGAGCAGTTCTTC.

This clone has only one observation. This sample also contains other DNA sequences that code for the same CDR3. The genes are TRBV6-1 and TRBJ1-1; no clear D gene. CDR3 size: 14 residues. Deletions cut 0 bases from V and 5 bases from J, with 10 bases between. Germline V lookup: CDR1 MNHNS, CDR2 SASEGT. As DNA, the CDR3 is TGTGCCAGCAGTGAAGCGCTTCGGGGTACTGAAGCTTTCTTT. It codes for CASSEALRGTEAFF.

The chain carries TRBV9 and TRBJ2-1; D call uncertain. This CDR3 contains 14 residues. Germline V CDR1 and CDR2: SGDLS, YYNGEE. Deletions cut 0 bases from V and 5 bases from J, with 9 bases between. The CDR3 DNA reads TGTGCCAGCAGCGTAGTGGCGGTGAACAATGAGCAGTTCTTC. It specifies CASSVVAVNNEQFF.

The gene calls are TRBV6-6 and TRBJ2-7; TRBD2 might be the D (5 bases). Per germline, CDR1 MNHNY and CDR2 SVGAGI (reference sequence). This CDR3 region has 14 residues. V was shortened by 5 bases and J by 3 bases, with 14 bases between the two germline ends. Written as DNA, the CDR3 is TGTGCCAGCAGTCTCCTAGCTTTTGACTACGAGCAGTACTTC. Protein sequence: CASSLLAFDYEQYF.